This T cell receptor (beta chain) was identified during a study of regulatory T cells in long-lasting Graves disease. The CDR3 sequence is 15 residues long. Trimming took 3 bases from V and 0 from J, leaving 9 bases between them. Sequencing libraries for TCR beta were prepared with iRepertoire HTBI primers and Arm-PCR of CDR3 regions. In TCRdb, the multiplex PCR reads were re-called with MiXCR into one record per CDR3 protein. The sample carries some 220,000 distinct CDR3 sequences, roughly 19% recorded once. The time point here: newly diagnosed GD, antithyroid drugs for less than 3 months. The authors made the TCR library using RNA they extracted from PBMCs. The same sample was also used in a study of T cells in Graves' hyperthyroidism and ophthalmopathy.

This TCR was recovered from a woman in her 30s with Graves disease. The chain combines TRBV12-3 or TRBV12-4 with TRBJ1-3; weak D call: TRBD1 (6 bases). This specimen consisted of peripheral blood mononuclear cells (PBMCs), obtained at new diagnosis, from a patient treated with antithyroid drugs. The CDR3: CASSFGGYSGNTIYF. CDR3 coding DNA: TGTGCCAGCAGTTTTGGGGGCTACTCTGGAAACACCATATATTTT.